Below are 30 T cell receptor beta chains sequenced from a single sample in a study of blood T cells in healthy people across ages. The use of a sample-barcoded 5' primer and a J-beta primer mix characterized a second PCR of about 7 to 12 cycles. In TCRdb, the 5' RACE reads were re-called with MiXCR into one record per CDR3 protein. The sample has 1.5 million to 2 million distinct CDR3 sequences; roughly 52% are singletons. The source material was blood. These receptors were collected from a woman aged 35 to 49 in good health.

CDR3 DNA sequence: TGCGCCAGCAGCCAAGAATTTGGGGCAGAATCCTCCTACAATGAGCAGTTCTTC. This encodes CASSQEFGAESSYNEQFF. The chain uses TRBV4-3 and TRBJ2-1; TRBD1 is a possible D gene (5 bases). CDR3 length equals 18 residues. Germline lookup yields CDR1 LGHNA and CDR2 YSLEER. The V end was cut by 0 bases, the J end by 0 bases, with 15 bases between.

The chain recombines TRBV20-1 with TRBJ2-7; 7 bases agree with TRBD2. V lost 0 bases and J lost 3; bases outside the gene matches: 11. The CDR3 consists of 16 residues. Germline assignment: CDR1 DFQATT and CDR2 SNEGSKA (reference sequence). CDR3 sequence (DNA): TGCAGTGCTAGAGATATAGGGGCTAGCGGATACTACGAGCAGTACTTC. Translating it yields CSARDIGASGYYEQYF.

This clonotype was counted only a few times. The chain couples TRBV6-2 or TRBV6-3 to TRBJ2-7; 10 bases are a match to TRBD2. The ends lost 6 bases at V and 1 base at J; junction bases unmatched: 9. The V gene's germline CDR1 is MNHEY and CDR2 SVGEGT. This CDR3 is built from 16 residues. The CDR3 nucleotides are TGTGCCAGCAGGGCTGCGACTAGCGGGCCGTCCTACGAGCAGTACTTC. Its translation is CASRAATSGPSYEQYF.

This sequence joins TRBV6-5 and TRBJ1-4; D unclear. The germline V gene has CDR1 MNHEY and CDR2 SVGAGI. The CDR3 spans 15 residues. The V gene lost 5 bases and the J gene lost 0 bases, with 10 bases spanning the gap. CDR3 sequence: CASSNDGATNEKLFF. CDR3 DNA: TGTGCCAGCAGTAACGACGGGGCAACTAATGAAAAACTGTTTTTT.

The V and J genes are TRBV20-1 and TRBJ1-5; D not resolved. Per germline, CDR1 DFQATT and CDR2 SNEGSKA (reference sequence). The CDR3 is 13 amino acids. The V gene lost 6 bases and the J gene lost 3 bases, with 12 bases spanning the gap. In nucleotides, the CDR3 is TGCAGTGCGCAGACGTCCTCCAATCAGCCCCAGCATTTT. Translation: CSAQTSSNQPQHF.

The chain recombines TRBV6-2 or TRBV6-3 with TRBJ2-5, with 8 bases identical to TRBD2. The ends lost 5 bases at V and 5 bases at J; junction bases unmatched: 7. CDR1 is MNHEY and CDR2 is SVGEGT in the germline V gene. The CDR3 spans 14 residues. CDR3 sequence (DNA): TGTGCCAGCAGTAGCGGGGGCCCCCGCGAGACCCAGTACTTC. It codes for CASSSGGPRETQYF.

In this sample, this clonotype turned up once. The chain joins TRBV4-1 to TRBJ2-7, with 9 bases fitting TRBD1. The J call is uncertain, as TRBJ2-5 better fits the DNA end. The CDR3 has 18 residues. The V gene's germline CDR1 is MGHRA and CDR2 YSYEKL. In DNA, the CDR3 is TGCGCCAGCAGCCTCTCAGCCCCCGGGACAGGGTTACTGGAGACCCAGTACTTC. Residues: CASSLSAPGTGLLETQYF.

V is TRBV12-5 and J is TRBJ2-4, with TRBD1 as a possible D gene (6 bases). The CDR3 contains 16 residues. In germline, CDR1 is LGHNT, CDR2 FRNRAP. V lost 4 bases to trimming and J lost 0 bases, with 13 bases between them. The DNA of the CDR3 is TGTGCTAGTGGTTCCACCGGGGACATAGCCAAAAACATTCAGTACTTC. It translates to CASGSTGDIAKNIQYF.

J is TRBJ1-2 and V is TRBV7-8, with D unclear. Germline V CDR1 and CDR2: SGHVS, FQNEAQ. This CDR3 is built from 16 residues. Trimming took off 1 base at V and 4 bases at J, with 16 bases between the two ends. The CDR3 sequence: CASSLDLGRAGYGYTF. CDR3 DNA: TGTGCCAGCAGCTTAGATCTGGGCCGCGCGGGCTATGGCTACACCTTC.

The V and J genes are TRBV7-2 and TRBJ1-2, with 7 bases identical to TRBD1. Germline V gene sequence: CDR1 SGHTA, CDR2 FQGNSA. Trimming at V came to 1 base and at J to 4 bases, leaving 6 bases not matched to a gene. This CDR3 is built from 15 residues. This chain's CDR3 is CASSLDQGDIYGYTF. The CDR3, as DNA: TGTGCCAGCAGCTTAGATCAGGGGGACATCTATGGCTACACCTTC.

This clonotype was seen a few times. V gene TRBV6-6 combines with J gene TRBJ2-5; D might be TRBD1 (6 bases). The germline CDR1 and CDR2 sequences are MNHNY and SVGAGI (reference sequence). The CDR3 is 14 residues long. V shed 0 bases and J shed 5 bases, with 10 bases lying between them. The CDR3 loop reads CASSYSGQGETQYF. The DNA of the CDR3 is TGTGCCAGCAGTTACTCGGGGCAGGGGGAGACCCAGTACTTC.

This chain joins TRBV6-6 and TRBJ1-1, with TRBD1 identical over 7 bases. The germline CDR1 and CDR2 sequences are MNHNY and SVGAGI (reference sequence). Trimming cost V 2 bases and J 4 bases; bases outside gene matches: 4. The CDR3 covers 14 residues. The CDR3 bases are TGTGCCAGCAGTTACGCCAGGGGGACCACTGAAGCTTTCTTT. Protein product: CASSYARGTTEAFF.

The CDR3 nucleotides are TGTGCCAGCAGTTTAGGTGGAAGGGGCGCTGATGGCTACACCTTC. It encodes CASSLGGRGADGYTF. This chain connects TRBV28 to TRBJ1-2, with a possible D match to TRBD1 (5 bases). Germline V gives CDR1 MDHEN, CDR2 SYDVKM. Trimming took off 2 bases at V and 6 bases at J, with 16 bases between the two ends. There are 15 residues in the CDR3.

V and J are TRBV20-1 and TRBJ2-5; the match to TRBD2 covers 7 bases. The CDR3 covers 14 residues. Germline V gene sequence: CDR1 DFQATT, CDR2 SNEGSKA (reference sequence). V shed 5 bases and J 0 bases; nucleotides not matched to a gene: 6. Written as DNA, the CDR3 is TGCAGTGCTCCGACGGGGGGTTACCAAGAGACCCAGTACTTC. Translated: CSAPTGGYQETQYF.

This sequence joins TRBV18 and TRBJ1-6; the match to TRBD1 covers 9 bases. V lost 3 bases to trimming and J lost 10 bases; unmatched junction nucleotides: 4. This CDR3 has 14 amino acids. Germline lookup yields CDR1 KGHSH and CDR2 LQKENI. DNA for the CDR3: TGTGCCAGCTCACCGGGACAGGGTGAATCACCCCTCCACTTT. Translating gives CASSPGQGESPLHF.

This clonotype was detected only a few times. The chain couples TRBV19 to TRBJ2-5; TRBD2 matches at 9 bases. The germline gives CDR1 LNHDA, CDR2 SQIVND (reference sequence). The CDR3 consists of 13 residues. Trimming at V came to 9 bases and at J to 2 bases, leaving 4 bases not matched to a gene. The CDR3 protein is CASHSGGQETQYF. The CDR3 coding sequence is TGTGCCAGCCATAGCGGGGGTCAAGAGACCCAGTACTTC.

The chain has TRBV7-9 and TRBJ1-4; D may be TRBD1 (6 bases). There are 14 residues in the CDR3. V was trimmed by 6 bases and J by 8 bases, leaving 16 bases between them. Germline values: CDR1 SEHNR, CDR2 FQNEAQ (reference sequence). CDR3: CASRAPGQIEKLFF. The DNA of the CDR3 is TGTGCCAGCAGAGCCCCGGGACAAATAGAAAAACTGTTTTTT.

This clonotype was observed a handful of times. The chain couples TRBV9 to TRBJ2-3, with unresolved D. CDR1 and CDR2 (germline): SGDLS, YYNGEE. Trimming removed 0 bases at V and 0 bases at J, with 5 bases between. The CDR3 has 14 amino acids. The CDR3 loop reads CASSVGWSTDTQYF. Written as DNA, the CDR3 is TGTGCCAGCAGCGTAGGGTGGAGCACAGATACGCAGTATTTT.

The chain uses TRBV6-2 or TRBV6-3 and TRBJ1-5; D may be TRBD1 (6 bases). The CDR3 has 15 residues. The germline CDR1 and CDR2 sequences are MNHEY and SVGEGT. Trimming shortened V by 5 bases and J by 7 bases, and 18 bases separated the two germline ends. CDR3 nucleotides: TGTGCCAGCAGTGGAATAGGCAGGGGAGGGCAGCCCCAGCATTTT. Amino acid sequence: CASSGIGRGGQPQHF.

V and J are TRBV15 and TRBJ2-5; 7 bases map to TRBD1. V lost 3 bases and J lost 4; bases outside the gene matches: 8. The CDR3 has 15 amino acids. Germline V CDR1 and CDR2: LNHNV, YYDKDF (reference sequence). CDR3 sequence (DNA): TGTGCCACCAGCAGGGACAGGCCTAGTGGAGAGACCCAGTACTTC. It is translated as CATSRDRPSGETQYF.

The chain combines TRBV9 with TRBJ2-1; D not resolved. Between the trimmed V and J ends, which lost 0 bases and 0 bases, there was a span of 10 bases. Germline V CDR1 and CDR2: SGDLS, YYNGEE. The CDR3 loop spans 16 amino acids. The CDR3 protein is CASSVVGRSSYNEQFF. CDR3 nucleotide sequence: TGTGCCAGCAGCGTAGTAGGAAGGAGCTCCTACAATGAGCAGTTCTTC. The full variable domain, its missing parts supplied by reference TRBV9 and TRBJ2-1, is DSGVTQTPKHLITATGQRVTLRCSPRSGDLSVYWYQQSLDQGLQFLIQYYNGEERAKGNILERFSAQQFPDLHSELNLSSLELGDSALYFCASSVVGRSSYNEQFFGPGTRLTVL.

This clonotype was recorded a few times. This rearrangement joins TRBV29-1 to TRBJ2-6, with a weak D call TRBD1 (5 bases). Germline CDR1 is SQVTM and CDR2 is ANQGSEA. The length of the CDR3 is 17 residues. V was clipped by 3 bases and J by 0 bases, with 15 bases between them. In DNA form, the CDR3 reads TGCAGCGTTGATGGACACCTTACAGACTCTGGGGCCAACGTCCTGACTTTC. It translates to CSVDGHLTDSGANVLTF.

V is TRBV20-1 and J is TRBJ2-1; D possibly matches TRBD1 or TRBD2 (5 bases each). CDR3 length: 14 amino acids. The germline CDR1 and CDR2 sequences are DFQATT and SNEGSKA (reference sequence). The CDR3 region is CSYRDLNSYNEQFF. Written as DNA, the CDR3 is TGCAGCTACCGGGACCTCAACTCCTACAATGAGCAGTTCTTC.

CDR3 in DNA: TGTGCCAGCAGCTCCCAGACCGGAATACAAGAGACCCAGTACTTC. Translation gives CASSSQTGIQETQYF. V usage is TRBV7-2 and J usage is TRBJ2-5, with unresolved D. Germline CDR1 and CDR2: SGHTA and FQGNSA. V shed 4 bases and J shed 2 bases, with 14 bases lying between them. This CDR3 region has 15 residues.

The rearrangement links TRBV7-8 to TRBJ1-4, with D possibly being TRBD1 (5 bases). The CDR3 contains 15 residues. Germline values: CDR1 SGHVS, CDR2 FQNEAQ. Deletions cut 2 bases from V and 5 bases from J, with 12 bases between. In nucleotides, the CDR3 is TGTGCCAGCAGCTTAAGGACAAGGTCAAATGAAAAACTGTTTTTT. It codes for CASSLRTRSNEKLFF.

On this clonotype: An end of the junction does not agree with germline; a read error may underlie this. The chain employs TRBV7-7 and TRBJ2-5, with 7 bases that match TRBD2. Germline-derived CDR1 and CDR2 are SSHAT and FNYEAQ (reference sequence). CDR3 length: 16 residues. The DNA of the CDR3 is TGTGCTAGCAGCTTAGAGTGGCTAGCGGCCCGGGAGACCCAGTACTTC. It yields the protein CASSLEWLAARETQYF.

This clonotype was observed a handful of times. This rearrangement joins TRBV4-3 to TRBJ1-2, with D possibly being TRBD1 (6 bases). The CDR3 consists of 15 residues. Germline loops: CDR1 LGHNA, CDR2 YSLEER. V was shortened by 4 bases and J by 10 bases, with 22 bases between the two germline ends. In DNA, the CDR3 is TGCGCCAGCAGCCGAGATCCGACGGGGGGCGATACCTACACCTTC. Protein sequence: CASSRDPTGGDTYTF.

The chain uses TRBV7-2 and TRBJ2-5; TRBD1 aligns across 9 bases. Trimming took 5 bases from V and 6 from J; bases not matched to a gene: 10. The CDR3 is 15 residues long. Per the germline V gene, CDR1 is SGHTA and CDR2 is FQGNSA. CDR3 residues: CASSPGTGSGQTQYF. DNA for the CDR3: TGTGCCAGCAGCCCCGGGACAGGGTCTGGGCAGACCCAGTACTTC.

The chain is built from TRBV6-6 and TRBJ2-5; 7 nucleotides line up with TRBD2. The germline gives CDR1 MNHNY, CDR2 SVGAGI (reference sequence). V gave up 8 bases and J gave up 4 bases; unmatched junction bases: 4. The CDR3 is 12 amino acids. DNA for the CDR3: TGTGCCAGCGGGGGGGGGTTAGAGACCCAGTACTTC. Protein product: CASGGGLETQYF.

The CDR3 reads CSARVDPYNSPLHF. The CDR3 bases are TGCAGTGCTAGAGTTGATCCTTATAATTCACCCCTCCACTTT. The V and J genes are TRBV20-1 and TRBJ1-6; no clear D. Trimming took 1 base from V and 4 from J, leaving 8 bases between them. Per germline, CDR1 DFQATT and CDR2 SNEGSKA (reference sequence). The CDR3 is 14 residues long.